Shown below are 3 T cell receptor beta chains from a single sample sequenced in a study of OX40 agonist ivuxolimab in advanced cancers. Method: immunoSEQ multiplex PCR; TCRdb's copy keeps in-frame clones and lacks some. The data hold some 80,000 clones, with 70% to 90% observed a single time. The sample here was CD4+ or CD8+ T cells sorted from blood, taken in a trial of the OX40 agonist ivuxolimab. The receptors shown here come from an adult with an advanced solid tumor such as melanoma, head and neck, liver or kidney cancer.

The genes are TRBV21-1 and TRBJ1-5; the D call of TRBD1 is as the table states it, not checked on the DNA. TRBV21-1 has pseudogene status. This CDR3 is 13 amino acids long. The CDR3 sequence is CASLDRDVQPQHF. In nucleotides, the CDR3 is TGTGCCAGTTTGGACAGGGATGTCCAGCCCCAGCATTTT.

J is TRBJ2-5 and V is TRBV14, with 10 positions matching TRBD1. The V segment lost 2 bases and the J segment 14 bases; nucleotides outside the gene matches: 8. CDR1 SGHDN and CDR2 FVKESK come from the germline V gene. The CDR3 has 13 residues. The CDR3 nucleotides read TGTGCCAGCAGCCAACCGGGACAGGGGCGAAGCTACTTC. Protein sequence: CASSQPGQGRSYF.

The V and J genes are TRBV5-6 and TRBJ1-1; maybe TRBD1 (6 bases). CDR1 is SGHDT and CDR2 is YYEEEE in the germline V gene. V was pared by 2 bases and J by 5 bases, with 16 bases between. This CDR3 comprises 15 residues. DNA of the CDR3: TGTGCCAGCAGCTTAGCCAGGGGATTGGGAACTGAAGCTTTCTTT. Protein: CASSLARGLGTEAFF.